The rows below give T cell receptor beta chains drawn from one sample of a study of blood T cells in healthy people across ages. TCRdb processed the 5' RACE reads anew with MiXCR; each CDR3 protein has one entry. Of approximately 1.5 million distinct CDR3 sequences in the sample, approximately 42% were seen once. Sequences were obtained from blood. The receptor source for this set is a woman under 30 in good health. Both conserved end residues are part of each CDR3. Clone size is stated in some rows and not others, as once, few, many or a class when expanded.

>NA|TRBJ2-5|TRBV5-1|13
CASSSGGQGTQYF
>NA|TRBJ2-1|TRBV29-1|13
CSVECSRGNEQFF
>NA|NA|TRBV6-1|15
CASSEAGVRVWTQYF
>few|TRBJ1-6|TRBV27|16
CASSITGSSYNSPLHF
>few|TRBJ2-3|TRBV20-1|13
CSACGGRCDTQYF
>few|TRBJ2-7|TRBV6-1|17
CASSPTGRARSFYEQYF
>NA|TRBJ2-1|TRBV29-1|18
CSVGDAVGISSSYNEQFF
>NA|TRBJ2-7|TRBV6-2/TRBV6-3|16
CASSYILAGAYNEQYF
>NA|TRBJ1-1|TRBV5-1|17
CASSRLGTELVNTEAFF
>few|TRBJ1-1|TRBV21-1|13
CASSNRTVSEAFF
>NA|TRBJ2-3|TRBV29-1|15
CSVGTSGRISDTQYF
>NA|TRBJ2-7|TRBV4-3|15
CASSQVTGSSYEQYF
>NA|TRBJ2-2|TRBV20-1|14
CSARTGTYTGELFF
>NA|TRBJ2-7|TRBV28|13
CASRISTEYEQYF
>few|TRBJ2-1|TRBV7-3|15
CASSSSTGALNEQFF
>NA|TRBJ2-1|TRBV3-1|16
CASSQRGGGAYNEQFF
>many|TRBJ2-1|TRBV29-1|15
CSVEEVDYSYNEQFF
>NA|TRBJ2-7|TRBV6-2/TRBV6-3|13
CASSDGDAYEQYF
>few|TRBJ2-3|TRBV11-2|17
CASSIPASGGGTDTQYF
>few|TRBJ2-1|TRBV6-5|15
CASSYRLATYNEQFF
>NA|TRBJ2-7|TRBV2|13
CASTRQGLYEQYF
>few|TRBJ1-1|TRBV7-2|16
CASSLTGIWMNTEAFF
>NA|TRBJ2-1|TRBV7-9|11
CASTGCNEQFF
>NA|TRBJ2-7|TRBV4-1|18
CASSQNDGFGTGAYEQYF
>NA|TRBJ1-2|TRBV6-2/TRBV6-3|14
CASNDGGTAYGYTF
>few|TRBJ2-3|TRBV7-2|17
CASSRLGGLLYTDTQYF
>NA|TRBJ2-3|TRBV4-2|16
CASSQGTDSSTDTQYF
>once|TRBJ2-1|TRBV4-2|17
CASSQDGRGAPGSEQFF
>few|TRBJ1-6|TRBV28|17
CASNLSPGAGENSPLHF
>NA|TRBJ1-1|TRBV28|14
CASRAGQQTSEAFF
>few|TRBJ1-1|TRBV12-3/TRBV12-4|14
CASSLDRGPTEAFF
>NA|TRBJ2-7|TRBV29-1|13
CSALYQLGYEQYF
>NA|TRBJ1-4|TRBV9|16
CASSPPTGRANEKLFF
>few|TRBJ2-1|TRBV7-3|14
CASTTRISYNEQFF
>NA|TRBJ1-2|TRBV2|15
CASSWTASPNYGHTF
>NA|TRBJ1-6|TRBV5-5|15
CASSRSDPTNSPLHF
>NA|TRBJ2-7|TRBV5-1|14
CASSSPGSANEQYF
>few|TRBJ1-2|TRBV4-3|17
CASSKEPPGTANYGYTF
>NA|TRBJ1-5|TRBV12-3/TRBV12-4|15
CASSWWKASNQPQHF
>few|TRBJ1-1|TRBV4-2|15
CASSQGGTGKSEAFF
>few|TRBJ1-2|TRBV6-5|12
CASSYGGHGYTF
>NA|TRBJ2-3|TRBV12-5|16
CASGLSGFPHTDTQYF
>NA|TRBJ2-3|TRBV21-1|14
CASSKGPTKFGQYF
>few|TRBJ1-5|TRBV6-2/TRBV6-3|14
CASSYSGQGQPQHF